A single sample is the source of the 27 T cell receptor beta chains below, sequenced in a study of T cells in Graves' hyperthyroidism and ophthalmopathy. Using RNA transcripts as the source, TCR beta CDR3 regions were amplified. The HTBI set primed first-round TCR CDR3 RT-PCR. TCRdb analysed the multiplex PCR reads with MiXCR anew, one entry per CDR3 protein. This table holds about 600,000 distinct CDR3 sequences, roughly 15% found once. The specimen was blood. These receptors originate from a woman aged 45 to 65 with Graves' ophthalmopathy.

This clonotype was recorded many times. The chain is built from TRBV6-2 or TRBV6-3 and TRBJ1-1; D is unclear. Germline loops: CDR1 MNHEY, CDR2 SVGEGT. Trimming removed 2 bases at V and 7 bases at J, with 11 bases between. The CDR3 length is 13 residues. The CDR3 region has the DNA TGTGCCAGCAGTTACCGAGCAAGTGGTGAAGCTTTCTTT. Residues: CASSYRASGEAFF.

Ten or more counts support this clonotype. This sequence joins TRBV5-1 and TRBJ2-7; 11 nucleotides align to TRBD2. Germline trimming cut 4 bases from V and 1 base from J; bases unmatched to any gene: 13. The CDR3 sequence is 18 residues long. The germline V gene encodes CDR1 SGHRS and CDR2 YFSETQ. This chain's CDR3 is CASSPYAQRLAGSYEQYF. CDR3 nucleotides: TGCGCCAGCAGCCCGTATGCGCAACGACTAGCGGGATCCTACGAGCAGTACTTC.

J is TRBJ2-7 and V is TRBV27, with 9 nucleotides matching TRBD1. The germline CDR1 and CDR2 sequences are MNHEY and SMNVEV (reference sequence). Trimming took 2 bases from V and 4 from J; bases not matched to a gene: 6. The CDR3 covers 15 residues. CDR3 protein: CASSLGTGLLYEQYF. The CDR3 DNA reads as TGTGCCAGCAGTTTAGGGACAGGGCTGTTGTACGAGCAGTACTTC.

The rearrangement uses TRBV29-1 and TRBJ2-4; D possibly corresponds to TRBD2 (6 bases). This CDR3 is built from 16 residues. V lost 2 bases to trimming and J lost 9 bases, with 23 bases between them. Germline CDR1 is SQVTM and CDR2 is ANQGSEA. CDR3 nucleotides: TGCAGCGTTGAAACCTTTCTGAGGAATCGGGAGTCCATTCAGTACTTC. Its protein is CSVETFLRNRESIQYF.

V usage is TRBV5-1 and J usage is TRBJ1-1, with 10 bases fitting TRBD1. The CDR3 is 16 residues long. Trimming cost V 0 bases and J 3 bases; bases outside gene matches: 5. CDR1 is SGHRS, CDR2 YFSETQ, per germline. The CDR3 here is CASSLADRGQDTEAFF. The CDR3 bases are TGCGCCAGCAGCTTGGCCGACAGGGGGCAGGACACTGAAGCTTTCTTT.

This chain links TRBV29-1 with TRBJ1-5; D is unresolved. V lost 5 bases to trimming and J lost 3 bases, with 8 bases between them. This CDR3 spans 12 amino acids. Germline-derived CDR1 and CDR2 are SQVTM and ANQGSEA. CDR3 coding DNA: TGCAGCGTTAGCGGGTACAATCAGCCCCAGCATTTT. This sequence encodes CSVSGYNQPQHF.

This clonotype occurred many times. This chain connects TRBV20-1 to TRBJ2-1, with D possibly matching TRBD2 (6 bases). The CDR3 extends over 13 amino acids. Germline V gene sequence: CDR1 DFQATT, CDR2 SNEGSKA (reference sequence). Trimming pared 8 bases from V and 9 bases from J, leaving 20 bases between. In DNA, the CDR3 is TGCAGTACGCTAGATCACGGGAGACCTGAGCAGTTCTTC. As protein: CSTLDHGRPEQFF.

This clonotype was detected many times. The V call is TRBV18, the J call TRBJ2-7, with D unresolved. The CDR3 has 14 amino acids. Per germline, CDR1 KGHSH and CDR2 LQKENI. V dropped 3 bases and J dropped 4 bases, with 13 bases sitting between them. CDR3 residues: CASSPKTPMYEQYF. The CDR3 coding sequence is TGTGCCAGCTCACCGAAAACACCGATGTACGAGCAGTACTTC.

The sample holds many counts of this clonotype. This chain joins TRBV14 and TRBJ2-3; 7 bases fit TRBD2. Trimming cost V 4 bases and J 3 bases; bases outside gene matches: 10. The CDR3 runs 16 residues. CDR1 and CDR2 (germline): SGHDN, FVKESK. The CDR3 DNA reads TGTGCCAGCAGCCTCCTGCCGGGAGGCGCTACAGATACGCAGTATTTT. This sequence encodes CASSLLPGGATDTQYF. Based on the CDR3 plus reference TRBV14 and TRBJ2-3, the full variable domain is EAGVTQFPSHSVIEKGQTVTLRCDPISGHDNLYWYRRVMGKEIKFLLHFVKESKQDESGMPNNRFLAERTGGTYSTLKVQPAELEDSGVYFCASSLLPGGATDTQYFGPGTRLTVL.

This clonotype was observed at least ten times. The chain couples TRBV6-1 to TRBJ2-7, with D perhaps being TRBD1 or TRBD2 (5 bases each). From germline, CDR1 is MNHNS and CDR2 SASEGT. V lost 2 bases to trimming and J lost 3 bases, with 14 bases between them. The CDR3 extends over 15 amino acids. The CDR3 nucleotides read TGTGCCAGCAGTGAAATCCCCGGGGCTAGCTACGAGCAGTACTTC. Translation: CASSEIPGASYEQYF.

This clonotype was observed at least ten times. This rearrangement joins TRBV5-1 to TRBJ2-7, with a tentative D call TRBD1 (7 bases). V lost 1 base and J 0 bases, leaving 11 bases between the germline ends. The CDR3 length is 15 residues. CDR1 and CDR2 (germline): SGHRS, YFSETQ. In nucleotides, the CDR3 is TGCGCCAGCAGCTTGCAGGGGGGCAACTCCTACGAGCAGTACTTC. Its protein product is CASSLQGGNSYEQYF.

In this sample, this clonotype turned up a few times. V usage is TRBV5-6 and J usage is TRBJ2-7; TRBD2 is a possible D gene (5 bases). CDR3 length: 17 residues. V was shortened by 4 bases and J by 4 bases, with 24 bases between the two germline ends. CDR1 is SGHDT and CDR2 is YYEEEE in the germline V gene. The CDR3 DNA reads TGTGCCAGCAGCCGCCGTCTCAAGCAGGCCTTAGCGTACGAGCAGTACTTC. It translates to CASSRRLKQALAYEQYF.

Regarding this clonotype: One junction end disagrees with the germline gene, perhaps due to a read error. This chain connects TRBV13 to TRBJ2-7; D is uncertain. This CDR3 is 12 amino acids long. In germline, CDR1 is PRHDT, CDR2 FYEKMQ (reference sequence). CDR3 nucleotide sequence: TGTGCCGGCAGCCGAAAAAACTACGAGCAGTACTTC. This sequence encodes CAGSRKNYEQYF.

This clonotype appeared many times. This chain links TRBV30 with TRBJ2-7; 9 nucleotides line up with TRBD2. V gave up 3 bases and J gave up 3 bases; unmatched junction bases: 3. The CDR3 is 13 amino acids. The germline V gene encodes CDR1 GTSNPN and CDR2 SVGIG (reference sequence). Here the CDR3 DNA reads TGTGCCTGGAGGACTAGCGGTCGCTACGAGCAGTACTTC. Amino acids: CAWRTSGRYEQYF.

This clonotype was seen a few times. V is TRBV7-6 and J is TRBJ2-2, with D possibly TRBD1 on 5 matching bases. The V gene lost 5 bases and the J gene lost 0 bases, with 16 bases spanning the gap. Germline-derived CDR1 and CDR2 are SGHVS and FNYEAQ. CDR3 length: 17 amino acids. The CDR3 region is CASSPQGRATNTGELFF. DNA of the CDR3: TGTGCCAGCAGCCCCCAGGGCAGGGCAACGAACACCGGGGAGCTGTTTTTT.

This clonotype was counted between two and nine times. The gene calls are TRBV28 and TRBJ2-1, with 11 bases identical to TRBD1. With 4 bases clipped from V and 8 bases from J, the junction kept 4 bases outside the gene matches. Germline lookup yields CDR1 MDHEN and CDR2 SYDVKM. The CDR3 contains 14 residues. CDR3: CASSSRTGGDEQFF. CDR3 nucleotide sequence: TGTGCCAGCAGTTCGCGGACAGGGGGCGATGAGCAGTTCTTC.

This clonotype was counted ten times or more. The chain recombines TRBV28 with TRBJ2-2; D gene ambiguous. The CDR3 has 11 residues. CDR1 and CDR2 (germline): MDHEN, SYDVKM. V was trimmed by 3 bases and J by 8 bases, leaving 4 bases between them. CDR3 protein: CASSFLGELFF. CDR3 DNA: TGTGCCAGCAGTTTTTTAGGGGAGCTGTTTTTT.

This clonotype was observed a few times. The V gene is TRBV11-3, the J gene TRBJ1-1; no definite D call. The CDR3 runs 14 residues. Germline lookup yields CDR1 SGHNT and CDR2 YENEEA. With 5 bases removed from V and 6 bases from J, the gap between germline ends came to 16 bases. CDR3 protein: CASSPEAGSAEAFF. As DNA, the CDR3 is TGTGCCAGCAGCCCCGAAGCGGGGTCCGCTGAAGCTTTCTTT.

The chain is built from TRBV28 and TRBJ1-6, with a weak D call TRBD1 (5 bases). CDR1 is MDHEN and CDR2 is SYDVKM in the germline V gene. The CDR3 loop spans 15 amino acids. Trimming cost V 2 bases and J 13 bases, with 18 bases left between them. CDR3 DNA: TGTGCCAGCAGTTTAAGGCGGCCGGGAAAGGGGCCCCTCCACTTT. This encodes CASSLRRPGKGPLHF.

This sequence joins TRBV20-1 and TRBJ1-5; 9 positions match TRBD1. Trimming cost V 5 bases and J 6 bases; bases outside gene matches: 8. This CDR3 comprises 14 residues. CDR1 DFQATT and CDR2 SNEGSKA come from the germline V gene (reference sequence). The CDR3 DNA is TGCAGTGCTGTTAAACAGGGGGCAGGTCAGCCCCAGCATTTT. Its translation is CSAVKQGAGQPQHF.

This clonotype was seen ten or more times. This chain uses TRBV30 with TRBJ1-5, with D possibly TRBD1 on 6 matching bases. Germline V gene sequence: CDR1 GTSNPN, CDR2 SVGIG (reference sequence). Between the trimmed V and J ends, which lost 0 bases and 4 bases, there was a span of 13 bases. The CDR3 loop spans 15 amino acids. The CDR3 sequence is CAWSVRVRGNQPQHF. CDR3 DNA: TGTGCCTGGAGTGTACGTGTTAGGGGGAATCAGCCCCAGCATTTT. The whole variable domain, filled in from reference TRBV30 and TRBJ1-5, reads SQTIHQWPATLVQPVGSPLSLECTVEGTSNPNLYWYRQAAGRGLQLLFYSVGIGQISSEVPQNLSASRPQDRQFILSSKKLLLSDSGFYLCAWSVRVRGNQPQHFGDGTRLSIL.

The CDR3: CASSQGRTRLGDGELFF. Written as DNA, the CDR3 is TGCGCCAGCAGCCAGGGGCGGACTAGACTGGGAGACGGGGAGCTGTTTTTT. The chain couples TRBV4-3 to TRBJ2-2; 7 bases fit TRBD2. The V segment lost 3 bases and the J segment 7 bases; nucleotides outside the gene matches: 14. The length of the CDR3 is 17 residues. The germline V gene encodes CDR1 LGHNA and CDR2 YSLEER.

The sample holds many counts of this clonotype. CDR3 sequence (DNA): TGTGCCAGCAGGGGGATTAGCGGGTCGGGCTACGAGCAGTACTTC. Encoded protein: CASRGISGSGYEQYF. V gene TRBV28 combines with J gene TRBJ2-7, with 7 bases lining up with TRBD2. The CDR3 covers 15 residues. J lost 3 bases, V lost 6 bases, and 11 bases had no gene match. The V gene's germline CDR1 is MDHEN and CDR2 SYDVKM.

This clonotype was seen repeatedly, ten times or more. The CDR3 region is CSARESSGSGEQYF. The DNA of the CDR3 is TGCAGTGCTAGGGAGAGTAGCGGGAGCGGCGAGCAGTACTTC. The chain carries TRBV20-1 and TRBJ2-7, with 9 bases lining up with TRBD2. The V segment lost 3 bases and the J segment 6 bases; nucleotides outside the gene matches: 9. This CDR3 has 14 amino acids. The germline CDR1 and CDR2 sequences are DFQATT and SNEGSKA (reference sequence).

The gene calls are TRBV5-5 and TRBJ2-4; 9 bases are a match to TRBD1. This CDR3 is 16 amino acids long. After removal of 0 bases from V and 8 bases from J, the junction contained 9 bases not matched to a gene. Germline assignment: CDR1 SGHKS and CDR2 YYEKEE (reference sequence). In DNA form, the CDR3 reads TGTGCCAGCAGCTTGGCCGAGACAGGGGGTTTGGACATTCAGTACTTC. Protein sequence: CASSLAETGGLDIQYF.

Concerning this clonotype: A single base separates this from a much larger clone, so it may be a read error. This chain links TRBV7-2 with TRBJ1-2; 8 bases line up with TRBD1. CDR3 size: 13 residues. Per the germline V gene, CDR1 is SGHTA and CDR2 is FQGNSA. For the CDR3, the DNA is TGTGCCAGCAATCAGGGGGCTGGCTATGGCCACACCTTC. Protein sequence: CASNQGAGYGHTF. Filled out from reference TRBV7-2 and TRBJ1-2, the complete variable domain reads GAGVSQSPSNKVTEKGKDVELRCDPISGHTALYWYRQSLGQGLEFLIYFQGNSAPDKSGLPSDRFSAERTGGSVSTLTIQRTQQEDSAVYLCASNQGAGYGHTFGSGTRLTVV.

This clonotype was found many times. This chain's CDR3 is CASSGLAVSYNEQFF. The CDR3 coding sequence is TGTGCCAGCTCTGGACTAGCGGTCTCCTACAATGAGCAGTTCTTC. The chain uses TRBV6-1 and TRBJ2-1; 10 nucleotides line up with TRBD2. The germline CDR1 and CDR2 sequences are MNHNS and SASEGT. Unmatched junction bases numbered 4, after V lost 8 bases and J lost 0 bases. The CDR3 extends over 15 amino acids.